These T cell receptor beta chains were read from a single sample in a study of PD-L1 blockade in urothelial cancer. Method: immunoSEQ multiplex PCR; TCRdb's copy keeps in-frame clones and lacks some. The sample includes approximately 41,000 clones, around 85% of them seen just once. Specimen: PBMCs, collected around atezolizumab (anti-PD-L1) treatment. The receptors were sampled from a man older than 75 with urothelial cancer. The CDR3 runs from the conserved cysteine through the conserved F or W. A D gene is named only where the DNA matches it firmly. Clone size is shown for a subset of rows, as once, few, many or a class of expanded clone.

d_gene	j_gene	v_gene	abundance	CDR3nt	CDR3aa
TRBD2	TRBJ2-5	TRBV7-2	-	TGTGCCAGCAGCTTCCCACGACTAGCGGGAGGACAAGAGACCCAGTACTTC	CASSFPRLAGGQETQYF
-	TRBJ2-6	TRBV6-6	-	TGTGCCACCGTTTCCGGGGCCAACGTCCTGACTTTC	CATVSGANVLTF
-	TRBJ2-4	TRBV5-4	-	TGTGCCAGCAGCTCTGAGCTAGCCAAAAACATTCAGTACTTC	CASSSELAKNIQYF
TRBD1	TRBJ2-5	TRBV5-1	-	TGCGCCAGCAGCCTAACACCGAGGACAGGCGGACAAGAGACCCAGTACTTC	CASSLTPRTGGQETQYF
-	TRBJ1-2	TRBV6-5	-	TGTGCCAGCAGTTACCGGGGAGGTGGCTATGGCTACACCTTC	CASSYRGGGYGYTF
TRBD2	TRBJ2-7	TRBV19	-	TGTGCCAGTAGCCTAGCGGGTTACGAGCAGTACTTC	CASSLAGYEQYF
-	TRBJ2-1	TRBV9	-	TGTGCCAGCAAGGGGGATTTTTACAATGAGCAGTTCTTC	CASKGDFYNEQFF
TRBD1	TRBJ2-3	TRBV19	-	TGTGCCAGTAGTATCGACAGGGGTGGACGCACGCAGTATTTT	CASSIDRGGRTQYF
TRBD2	TRBJ2-3	TRBV2	-	TGTGCCAGCAGCGAACGGCTAGCGGGAGGGCCGGGGGACACAGATACGCAGTATTTT	CASSERLAGGPGDTDTQYF
TRBD2	TRBJ2-3	TRBV5-1	-	TGCGCCAGCAGCTTGGGGGCTAGCGGGAGACCAGATACGCAGTATTTT	CASSLGASGRPDTQYF
TRBD2	TRBJ2-7	TRBV11-2	-	TGTGCCAGCAGCCGGGGACTAGCGGGAGAGGCGGACTCCTACGAGCAGTACTTC	CASSRGLAGEADSYEQYF
-	TRBJ2-7	TRBV15	once	TGTGCCACCAGCAGAGATTCCGGTCGCGAGCAGTACTTC	CATSRDSGREQYF
TRBD2	TRBJ2-2	TRBV2	-	TGTGCCAGCAGTGAGGGGACTAGCGGGATAGGTACCGGGGAGCTGTTTTTT	CASSEGTSGIGTGELFF
-	TRBJ2-7	TRBV5-1	-	TGCGCCAGCAGCTTGGGCGGCGATACCTACGAGCAGTACTTC	CASSLGGDTYEQYF
-	TRBJ1-1	TRBV2	-	TGTGCCAGCAGTGAGCAGCCCCTAGGTACTGAAGCTTTCTTT	CASSEQPLGTEAFF
-	TRBJ2-7	TRBV15	-	TGTGCCACCAGCAGAGATAGGGGGTGGTACGAGCAGTACTTC	CATSRDRGWYEQYF
TRBD2	TRBJ2-1	TRBV5-1	-	TGCGCCAGCAGCTCCGGGACTAGCGGGAGGGCCCCCTACAATGAGCAGTTCTTC	CASSSGTSGRAPYNEQFF
-	TRBJ2-7	TRBV14	-	TGTGCCAGCAGCCAAGTCTCGTCCGCCTACGAGCAGTACTTC	CASSQVSSAYEQYF
-	TRBJ2-5	TRBV5-6	-	TGTGCCAGCAGCTGGAGGGGTTTAACCTTAGAGACCCAGTACTTC	CASSWRGLTLETQYF
TRBD1	TRBJ2-1	TRBV4-3	once	TGCGCCAGCAGCCCCGGGACAGTATACAATGAGCAGTTCTTC	CASSPGTVYNEQFF
TRBD1	TRBJ1-1	TRBV10-3	-	TGTGCCATCAGTGCTAAGGGGGCCACTGAAGCTTTCTTT	CAISAKGATEAFF
-	TRBJ2-7	TRBV20-1	-	TGCAGTGCTAGAGATCTCTACGAGCAGTACTTC	CSARDLYEQYF
TRBD2	TRBJ2-5	TRBV7-7	-	TGTGCCAGCAGCCTTCTGGGCGGGAGGGCCGGTGAGACCCAGTACTTC	CASSLLGGRAGETQYF
TRBD1	TRBJ2-7	TRBV18	-	TGTGCCAGCTCACCGGGGACAGGGGAGTACGAGCAGTACTTC	CASSPGTGEYEQYF
-	TRBJ2-2	TRBV19	-	TGTGCCAGTAGTAAAGCCCAACTGAACACCGGGGAGCTGTTTTTT	CASSKAQLNTGELFF
-	TRBJ1-4	TRBV6-1	-	TGTGCCACCTCAACTACAACTAATGAAAAACTGTTTTTT	CATSTTTNEKLFF
TRBD1	TRBJ1-1	TRBV7-9	once	TGTGCCAGCAGCCAGTTCGGGGACAGGGAATACACTGAAGCTTTCTTT	CASSQFGDREYTEAFF
TRBD1	TRBJ2-7	TRBV7-2	-	TGTGCCAGCAGTCCCTCCTACAGGGGGCGATACGAGCAGTACTTC	CASSPSYRGRYEQYF
-	TRBJ1-1	TRBV28	-	TGTGCCAGTGTCGCTGTAAGCCATGAAGCTTTCTTT	CASVAVSHEAFF
-	TRBJ2-7	TRBV7-2	-	TGTGCCAGCAACTACGGTCCCTACTACGAGCAGTACTTC	CASNYGPYYEQYF
TRBD1	TRBJ2-3	TRBV7-9	-	TGTGCCAGCAGCTCTTGGACAGGGGAGACAGATACGCAGTATTTT	CASSSWTGETDTQYF
-	TRBJ2-2	TRBV19	few	TGTGCCAGTAGCCCCTGGGGCAGGGGAAACACCGGGGAGCTGTTTTTT	CASSPWGRGNTGELFF
-	TRBJ1-1	TRBV28	-	TGTGCCAGCAGTTTGCGGCGGCGTGAAGCTTTCTTT	CASSLRRREAFF
-	TRBJ2-3	TRBV27	-	TGTGCCAGCAGTTTATTTAGTATGGATACGCAGTATTTT	CASSLFSMDTQYF
-	TRBJ2-7	TRBV6-6	-	TGTGCCAGCAGTTACGGGGAGTCAAGAGCCTACGAGCAGTACTTC	CASSYGESRAYEQYF
-	TRBJ1-5	TRBV15	-	TGTGCCACCAGCAGCGGTGTGTCAGGGCGACGGTCCAGCAATCAGCCCCAGCATTTT	CATSSGVSGRRSSNQPQHF
TRBD2	TRBJ2-3	TRBV5-1	-	TGCGCCAGCAGCTTAAGGATTCTAGCGGGAGCTGTAGATACGCAGTATTTT	CASSLRILAGAVDTQYF
TRBD1	TRBJ1-2	TRBV18	-	TGTGCCAGCTCACTGTTACTCCAGGGGGAGGAGGATGGCTACACCTTC	CASSLLLQGEEDGYTF
-	TRBJ2-3	TRBV4-1	-	TGCGCCAGCAGCCAAGGTTACGGGGGTGGAACAGATACGCAGTATTTT	CASSQGYGGGTDTQYF
-	TRBJ2-7	TRBV5-5	few	TGTGCCAGCAGTGTCACAGGGATGGACAACGAGCAGTACTTC	CASSVTGMDNEQYF
-	TRBJ1-1	TRBV29-1	few	TGCAGCGCCGTGGGCAGAAGTGAAGCTTTCTTT	CSAVGRSEAFF
TRBD2	TRBJ2-1	TRBV11-2	-	TGTGCCAGCAGCTCCGGGACTAGCGGGACCGGTGAGCAGTTCTTC	CASSSGTSGTGEQFF
TRBD1	TRBJ2-7	TRBV18	-	TGTGCCAGCTCAACGGGACAGGTCTACGAGCAGTACTTC	CASSTGQVYEQYF
TRBD2	TRBJ2-3	TRBV18	few	TGTGCCAGCTCACCCCTCGGGGCTAGCGGGACTAACACAGATACGCAGTATTTT	CASSPLGASGTNTDTQYF
TRBD2	TRBJ2-1	TRBV18	-	TGTGCCAGCTCACCGAAGGGACTAGCGGGAGGTTATGAGCAGTTCTTC	CASSPKGLAGGYEQFF
-	TRBJ2-7	TRBV6-5	-	TGTGCCAGCGGAGTCTCCTACGAGCAGTACTTC	CASGVSYEQYF
TRBD2	TRBJ2-1	TRBV13	-	TGTGCCAGCAGCCACCCAGCGGGAGCCAATGAGCAGTTCTTC	CASSHPAGANEQFF
TRBD2	TRBJ2-4	TRBV28	-	TGTGCCAGCAGTTCCCCATTACCGGGGCGGGGGATTCAGTACTTC	CASSSPLPGRGIQYF
-	TRBJ1-2	TRBV6-6	-	TGTGCCAGCAGTTACGGGTATGGGGGGGACGGCTACACCTTC	CASSYGYGGDGYTF